Listed here are 23 T cell receptor beta chains from one sample, sequenced in a study of blood T cell repertoires in COVID-19. Sequencing was performed with immunoSEQ multiplex PCR; in TCRdb, only in-frame clones are kept and a portion is missing. The sample has 75,000 to 90,000 clones, roughly 91% seen once; the top ten hold 6.7%. The sequencing sample was made of peripheral blood. These receptors originate from a man younger than 35 with COVID-19, enrolled during active disease.

The J gene is TRBJ2-7, the V gene TRBV19, with D hard to call. CDR3 size: 14 residues. Trimming pared 3 bases from V and 0 bases from J, leaving 9 bases between. Germline V CDR1 and CDR2: LNHDA, SQIVND (reference sequence). CDR3 nucleotides: TGTGCCAGTAGTATCGGTCCGTTCTCCTACGAGCAGTACTTC. Translated, it gives CASSIGPFSYEQYF.

The CDR3, as DNA: TGTGCCAGCAGCCGGGACACAGGGGGTCAGCCCCAGCATTTT. It is translated as CASSRDTGGQPQHF. The rearrangement links TRBV6-2 or TRBV6-3 to TRBJ1-5; 8 bases fit TRBD1. J was trimmed by 6 bases and V by 6 bases; bases with no gene match: 7. The CDR3 runs 14 residues. CDR1 MNHEY and CDR2 SVGEGT come from the germline V gene.

This clone has only a few counts. The chain uses TRBV6-2 or TRBV6-3 and TRBJ2-5, with D possibly TRBD1 on 5 matching bases. Germline V CDR1 and CDR2: MNHEY, SVGEGT. V dropped 2 bases and J dropped 3 bases, with 7 bases sitting between them. CDR3 size: 13 residues. The CDR3, as DNA: TGTGCCAGCAGTTACGGGGCCAAAGAGACCCAGTACTTC. Residues: CASSYGAKETQYF.

This chain links TRBV10-3 with TRBJ2-7, with 9 nucleotides matching TRBD1. The CDR3 consists of 17 residues. Germline V gene sequence: CDR1 ENHRY, CDR2 SYGVKD. V lost 0 bases and J lost 1; bases outside the gene matches: 7. The CDR3 coding sequence is TGTGCCATCAGTGAGTCGAAGGGACAGGGAGGGTCCTACGAGCAGTACTTC. Protein sequence: CAISESKGQGGSYEQYF.

V and J are TRBV2 and TRBJ2-5; tentative D call: TRBD1 (7 bases). V was clipped by 2 bases and J by 5 bases, with 12 bases between them. The CDR3 is 14 residues long. CDR1 and CDR2 from the germline V gene are SNHLY and FYNNEI. CDR3 in amino acids: CASSETGAGETQYF. The CDR3 coding sequence is TGTGCCAGCAGTGAAACAGGGGCGGGGGAGACCCAGTACTTC.

V gene TRBV7-2 combines with J gene TRBJ2-7; TRBD2 matches 13 bases. Germline V gene sequence: CDR1 SGHTA, CDR2 FQGNSA. J gave up 7 bases and V 4 bases, and 10 bases lay outside the gene matches. The CDR3 has 16 amino acids. CDR3 sequence: CASSYGGEGLAGEQYF. CDR3 sequence (DNA): TGTGCCAGCAGCTATGGGGGTGAGGGACTAGCGGGAGAGCAGTACTTC. Looking up the rest from reference TRBV7-2 and TRBJ2-7 gives the full variable domain: GAGVSQSPSNKVTEKGKDVELRCDPISGHTALYWYRQSLGQGLEFLIYFQGNSAPDKSGLPSDRFSAERTGGSVSTLTIQRTQQEDSAVYLCASSYGGEGLAGEQYFGPGTRLTVT.

This clone was recorded once. V is TRBV9 and J is TRBJ2-1; 11 bases are shared with TRBD2. Germline V lookup: CDR1 SGDLS, CDR2 YYNGEE. The CDR3 length is 17 residues. Trimming removed 2 bases from V and 0 bases from J; junction bases left unmatched: 4. CDR3: CASSVSSGRSSYNEQFF. The CDR3 nucleotides are TGTGCCAGCAGCGTCTCTAGCGGGAGGAGCTCCTACAATGAGCAGTTCTTC.

This clone occurred once. The chain combines TRBV15 with TRBJ2-7; D gene ambiguous. Germline CDR1 LNHNV, CDR2 YYDKDF (reference sequence). V lost 0 bases, J lost 0 bases, and 6 bases lay in between. This CDR3 contains 14 residues. This chain's CDR3 is CATSRDRSSYEQYF. CDR3 in DNA: TGTGCCACCAGCAGAGACCGGAGCTCCTACGAGCAGTACTTC.

The chain recombines TRBV4-1 with TRBJ1-1; TRBD1 matches 8 bases. The CDR3 sequence is 16 residues long. The germline CDR1 and CDR2 sequences are MGHRA and YSYEKL. After removal of 4 bases from V and 4 bases from J, the junction contained 11 bases not matched to a gene. The CDR3 loop is CASSPFPGGSGTEAFF. CDR3 nucleotides: TGCGCCAGCAGCCCGTTCCCAGGGGGCAGCGGCACTGAAGCTTTCTTT.

The genes are TRBV27 and TRBJ2-7; TRBD1 aligns across 9 bases. The V segment lost 7 bases and the J segment 3 bases; nucleotides outside the gene matches: 10. The germline V gene encodes CDR1 MNHEY and CDR2 SMNVEV (reference sequence). The CDR3 runs to 15 residues. The CDR3 is CASKEGTGPHYEQYF. The CDR3 DNA reads as TGTGCCAGCAAGGAGGGGACAGGGCCGCACTACGAGCAGTACTTC.

In its sample, this clone was seen once. This sequence joins TRBV19 and TRBJ2-5; 9 nucleotides match TRBD2. The CDR3 has 15 residues. The ends lost 3 bases at V and 5 bases at J; junction bases unmatched: 7. Germline V gene data show CDR1 as LNHDA and CDR2 as SQIVND (reference sequence). CDR3: CASSMGGGATETQYF. The DNA of the CDR3 is TGTGCCAGTAGTATGGGCGGGGGGGCAACGGAGACCCAGTACTTC.

The chain links TRBV13 to TRBJ2-1; D is unclear. V gave up 4 bases and J gave up 2 bases, with 6 bases separating them. The CDR3 totals 13 residues. CDR1 and CDR2 from the germline V gene are PRHDT and FYEKMQ (reference sequence). The CDR3 DNA reads TGTGCCAGCAGCTCTATTGCCTACAATGAGCAGTTCTTC. It yields the protein CASSSIAYNEQFF.

This chain uses TRBV28 with TRBJ1-2; D may be TRBD1 (5 bases). Germline V gene data show CDR1 as MDHEN and CDR2 as SYDVKM. The CDR3 is 12 residues long. V was trimmed by 2 bases and J by 5 bases, leaving 6 bases between them. As DNA, the CDR3 is TGTGCCAGCAGTTTAGGGGGGTATGGCTACACCTTC. Protein product: CASSLGGYGYTF.

The chain combines TRBV4-1 with TRBJ2-7; 7 bases fit TRBD1. Germline lookup yields CDR1 MGHRA and CDR2 YSYEKL. Trimming cost V 3 bases and J 2 bases; bases outside gene matches: 13. The CDR3 has 17 amino acids. The CDR3 loop reads CASSQIATGDYTYEQYF. CDR3 sequence (DNA): TGCGCCAGCAGCCAGATCGCTACAGGGGATTACACCTACGAGCAGTACTTC.

This chain connects TRBV7-2 to TRBJ1-5; 7 bases fit TRBD1. The CDR3 extends over 15 amino acids. V gave up 5 bases and J gave up 4 bases; unmatched junction bases: 8. The germline CDR1 and CDR2 sequences are SGHTA and FQGNSA. CDR3 loop: CASSKDRDLNQPQHF. CDR3 nucleotides: TGTGCCAGCAGCAAAGACAGGGATCTTAATCAGCCCCAGCATTTT.

This clone has more than one count but fewer than ten. The rearrangement links TRBV11-2 to TRBJ2-7, with D unclear. V shed 6 bases and J shed 3 bases, with 9 bases lying between them. Per the germline V gene, CDR1 is SGHAT and CDR2 is FQNNGV. The CDR3 loop spans 12 amino acids. CDR3 residues: CASSPSGYEQYF. Here the CDR3 DNA reads TGTGCCAGCAGTCCTTCAGGCTACGAGCAGTACTTC.

This clone appeared once. The gene calls are TRBV25-1 and TRBJ2-1, with D uncertain. V lost 3 bases and J 8 bases, leaving 17 bases between the germline ends. Germline V CDR1 and CDR2: MGHDK, SYGVNS. This CDR3 has 15 amino acids. As DNA, the CDR3 is TGTGCCAGCAGTGAGTATGGGCAGATTTCAGATGAGCAGTTCTTC. It yields the protein CASSEYGQISDEQFF. The complete variable domain, with remaining parts taken from reference TRBV25-1 and TRBJ2-1, reads EADIYQTPRYLVIGTGKKITLECSQTMGHDKMYWYQQDPGMELHLIHYSYGVNSTEKGDLSSESTVSRIRTEHFPLTLESARPSHTSQYLCASSEYGQISDEQFFGPGTRLTVL.

The CDR3 loop reads CASSWTGLSYNEQFF. The CDR3 coding sequence is TGTGCCAGCAGCTGGACAGGGCTTTCCTACAATGAGCAGTTCTTC. V is TRBV5-6 and J is TRBJ2-1, with 8 bases fitting TRBD1. The CDR3 length is 15 residues. With 3 bases clipped from V and 1 base from J, the junction kept 3 bases outside the gene matches. Germline V CDR1 and CDR2: SGHDT, YYEEEE.

This chain joins TRBV7-2 and TRBJ2-1; 9 positions agree with TRBD2. Germline assignment: CDR1 SGHTA and CDR2 FQGNSA. V was clipped by 0 bases and J by 8 bases; unmatched bases: 8. This CDR3 contains 16 residues. The DNA for the CDR3 is TGTGCCAGCAGCTTAGCAGGACTAGCGCGAAGCGATGAGCAGTTCTTC. This translates into CASSLAGLARSDEQFF.

A note on this clone: This likely comes from a read error, as the CDR3 has no conserved phenylalanine or tryptophan at its end. This chain joins TRBV5-8 and TRBJ1-1; no firm D call. The CDR3 is 13 residues long. The V end was cut by 2 bases, the J end by 0 bases, with 5 bases between. Germline CDR1 SGHTS, CDR2 YDEGEE. The CDR3 region is CASSFEVNTEAFV. Here the CDR3 DNA reads TGTGCCAGCAGCTTTGAGGTGAACACTGAAGCTTTCGTT.

The CDR3 loop reads CASSPSLQGRGANVLTF. CDR3 nucleotide sequence: TGCGCCAGCAGCCCTTCCCTACAGGGGAGGGGGGCCAACGTCCTGACTTTC. V gene TRBV5-1 combines with J gene TRBJ2-6; a weak D match, TRBD1 (7 bases). The CDR3 totals 17 residues. Trimming took off 4 bases at V and 4 bases at J, with 18 bases between the two ends. CDR1 and CDR2 (germline): SGHRS, YFSETQ. Full variable domain (outside the CDR3, taken from reference TRBV5-1 and TRBJ2-6): KAGVTQTPRYLIKTRGQQVTLSCSPISGHRSVSWYQQTPGQGLQFLFEYFSETQRNKGNFPGRFSGRQFSNSRSEMNVSTLELGDSALYLCASSPSLQGRGANVLTFGAGSRLTVL.

The J gene is TRBJ2-1, the V gene TRBV19; perhaps TRBD2 as D (6 bases). Trimming stripped 7 bases from V and 1 base from J, with 11 bases between. Germline CDR1 is LNHDA and CDR2 is SQIVND (reference sequence). This CDR3 has 14 residues. CDR3 DNA: TGTGCCAGTACCTCGGGACTTTCCTACAATGAGCAGTTCTTC. Protein product: CASTSGLSYNEQFF.

The chain combines TRBV27 with TRBJ2-6; maybe TRBD1 (6 bases). Trimming stripped 6 bases from V and 0 bases from J, with 15 bases between. This CDR3 contains 17 residues. Germline CDR1 reads MNHEY; CDR2 reads SMNVEV (reference sequence). CDR3 in amino acids: CASRSIWTVSGANVLTF. The CDR3, as DNA: TGTGCCAGCAGAAGTATTTGGACAGTCTCTGGGGCCAACGTCCTGACTTTC.